Below are 18 T cell receptor beta chains sequenced from a single sample in a study of Ad26.COV2.S vaccination and SARS-CoV-2 variants. Treatment in this sample: some 19 received Ad26.COV2.S at low or high dose, single or two shots; about 5 received placebo; per-sample allocation not given. Day 63 following the first vaccine or placebo injection was when the samples were taken. TCRdb keeps only in-frame clones here, not all; method: immunoSEQ multiplex PCR. Here the sample spans 350,000 to 400,000 clones, approximately 91% being singletons. The sequencing used peripheral blood, collected in a trial of Ad26.COV2.S vaccine versus placebo. Every receptor here comes from a person aged 18-65 years who received the Ad26.COV2.S COVID-19 vaccine or a placebo.

DNA for the CDR3: TGTGCCAGTAGGACCAGGACAGGTTGGAACACTGAAGCTTTCTTT. It is translated as CASRTRTGWNTEAFF. V is TRBV19 and J is TRBJ1-1, with 7 bases that match TRBD1. The V gene end was trimmed by 6 bases and the J gene end by 1 base; junction bases not matched to a gene: 8. CDR3 length equals 15 residues. Germline CDR1 is LNHDA and CDR2 is SQIVND (reference sequence).

The chain has TRBV9 and TRBJ1-1, with a tentative D call TRBD1 (6 bases). Per the germline V gene, CDR1 is SGDLS and CDR2 is YYNGEE. The V and J ends lost 5 bases and 1 base respectively, with 6 bases between them. The CDR3 has 12 amino acids. The CDR3 sequence: CASRTGNTEAFF. CDR3 DNA: TGTGCCAGCAGGACAGGGAACACTGAAGCTTTCTTT.

The rearrangement links TRBV4-3 to TRBJ1-2; no definite D call. V lost 3 bases and J lost 1, with 6 bases in between. The CDR3 runs to 13 residues. Germline V lookup: CDR1 LGHNA, CDR2 YSLEER. The CDR3 sequence is CASSHNLNYGYTF. CDR3 nucleotide sequence: TGCGCCAGCAGCCATAACCTTAACTATGGCTACACCTTC.

J is TRBJ1-2 and V is TRBV10-1; D may be TRBD1 (5 bases). The germline V gene encodes CDR1 WNHNN and CDR2 SYGVQD (reference sequence). Trimming removed 6 bases from V and 8 bases from J, with 25 bases in between. The CDR3 runs to 16 residues. The CDR3 DNA sequence: TGCGCCAGCAGCTTGGGGGAAGGCAGGGCGGTGGTGGGCTACACCTTC. This sequence encodes CASSLGEGRAVVGYTF.

This clone was seen a handful of times. V and J are TRBV4-2 and TRBJ1-6; maybe TRBD1 (6 bases). Per the germline V gene, CDR1 is LGHNA and CDR2 is YNFKEQ. V was trimmed by 0 bases and J by 5 bases, leaving 8 bases between them. The CDR3 is 15 residues long. CDR3 sequence (DNA): TGTGCCAGCAGCCAAGATTCAGGGGATAATTCACCCCTCCACTTT. Amino acids: CASSQDSGDNSPLHF.

The rearrangement links TRBV10-2 to TRBJ1-3; tentative D call: TRBD1 (6 bases). Germline CDR1 WSHSY, CDR2 SAAADI. V was cut by 2 bases and J by 2 bases, with 7 bases left in between. This CDR3 is 14 amino acids long. The CDR3 nucleotides read TGCGCCAGCAGTGAGGCAGGGGCTGGAAACACCATATATTTT. Encoded protein: CASSEAGAGNTIYF.

The rearrangement uses TRBV5-1 and TRBJ2-2; 9 bases line up with TRBD2. The CDR3 loop spans 16 amino acids. Trimming at V came to 4 bases and at J to 2 bases, leaving 6 bases not matched to a gene. Germline V gene sequence: CDR1 SGHRS, CDR2 YFSETQ. The CDR3 DNA sequence: TGCGCCAGCAGCGCCCTTAGCGGGGGAAACACCGGGGAGCTGTTTTTT. Translated, it gives CASSALSGGNTGELFF.

DNA of the CDR3: TGTGCCAGCAGTTTGCTAGAAGGGAATGAGCAGTTCTTC. It yields the protein CASSLLEGNEQFF. This chain links TRBV27 with TRBJ2-1, with D unclear. Germline CDR1 MNHEY, CDR2 SMNVEV (reference sequence). Deletions cut 3 bases from V and 7 bases from J, with 10 bases between. CDR3 length: 13 residues.

This chain uses TRBV19 with TRBJ1-2; maybe TRBD1 (5 bases). The CDR3 consists of 16 residues. V was pared by 3 bases and J by 5 bases, with 19 bases between. Germline assignment: CDR1 LNHDA and CDR2 SQIVND (reference sequence). CDR3: CASSIQRQRTTYGYTF. In DNA form, the CDR3 reads TGTGCCAGTAGTATTCAAAGACAGAGAACTACTTATGGCTACACCTTC.

The chain employs TRBV5-1 and TRBJ2-7; tentative D call: TRBD2 (6 bases). The germline V gene has CDR1 SGHRS and CDR2 YFSETQ. This CDR3 has 14 amino acids. V was trimmed by 2 bases and J by 8 bases, leaving 17 bases between them. The CDR3 region is CASSFGGDRGKQYF. The CDR3 DNA follows: TGCGCCAGCAGCTTCGGCGGGGACCGTGGGAAGCAGTACTTC.

In DNA form, the CDR3 reads TGTGCCAGCAGTTATTCACCGACAGGGAGTAGAAACGAGCAGTACTTC. Its translation: CASSYSPTGSRNEQYF. The chain joins TRBV6-5 to TRBJ2-7; 7 bases are a match to TRBD1. V lost 3 bases and J lost 5; bases outside the gene matches: 13. The CDR3 totals 16 residues. Looked up from germline, CDR1 is MNHEY and CDR2 is SVGAGI.

The rearrangement joins TRBV11-2 to TRBJ1-1; D is unresolved. The CDR3 totals 15 residues. Germline CDR1 reads SGHAT; CDR2 reads FQNNGV. The V end lost 5 bases, the J end lost 0 bases, and 13 bases lay between the germline ends. The CDR3 is CASSPKGGMNTEAFF. CDR3 in DNA: TGTGCCAGCAGCCCAAAAGGAGGAATGAACACTGAAGCTTTCTTT.

This sequence joins TRBV5-8 and TRBJ2-7; 7 bases are shared with TRBD1. Germline V gene data show CDR1 as SGHTS and CDR2 as YDEGEE. The CDR3 has 15 residues. Trimming took 3 bases from V and 0 from J; bases not matched to a gene: 6. CDR3 in DNA: TGTGCCAGCAGCTGGACAGGTTCGAGCTCCTACGAGCAGTACTTC. It is translated as CASSWTGSSSYEQYF.

The gene calls are TRBV4-3 and TRBJ1-2; D gene unclear. Germline CDR1 is LGHNA and CDR2 is YSLEER. V was clipped by 1 base and J by 7 bases, with 13 bases between them. The CDR3 sequence is 14 residues long. CDR3 region: CASSQVIREGGYTF. Here the CDR3 DNA reads TGCGCCAGCAGCCAAGTAATAAGGGAAGGTGGCTACACCTTC.

The gene calls are TRBV6-4 and TRBJ2-2; D remains unclear. The germline CDR1 and CDR2 sequences are MRHNA and SNTAGT. This CDR3 has 13 amino acids. V shed 1 base and J shed 5 bases, with 5 bases lying between them. The CDR3 here is CASSDFKTGELFF. DNA for the CDR3: TGTGCCAGCAGTGACTTCAAGACCGGGGAGCTGTTTTTT.

In nucleotides, the CDR3 is TGTGCCAGCTCACCCCAACCTTCCTACGAGCAGTACTTC. Translating gives CASSPQPSYEQYF. The chain couples TRBV18 to TRBJ2-7; no reliable D call. This CDR3 contains 13 residues. Trimming took 3 bases from V and 1 from J, leaving 7 bases between them. Germline CDR1 and CDR2: KGHSH and LQKENI.

This clone was counted a single time. V usage is TRBV6-5 and J usage is TRBJ1-2; possibly TRBD1 for D (5 bases). Per the germline V gene, CDR1 is MNHEY and CDR2 is SVGAGI. The V gene lost 7 bases and the J gene lost 8 bases, with 17 bases spanning the gap. This CDR3 is built from 13 residues. CDR3 bases: TGTGCCAGCAAGAAATCCGGGACCTACGGCTACACCTTC. Its protein product is CASKKSGTYGYTF.

The chain carries TRBV3-1 (or the pseudogene TRBV3-2) and TRBJ1-4; 7 nucleotides agree with TRBD1. V was clipped by 2 bases and J by 4 bases; unmatched bases: 10. CDR1 and CDR2 (germline): LGHDT, YNNKEL (reference sequence). The length of the CDR3 is 17 residues. The CDR3 loop reads CASSQTERQGFNEKLFF. DNA of the CDR3: TGTGCCAGCAGCCAAACCGAACGACAGGGCTTTAATGAAAAACTGTTTTTT.